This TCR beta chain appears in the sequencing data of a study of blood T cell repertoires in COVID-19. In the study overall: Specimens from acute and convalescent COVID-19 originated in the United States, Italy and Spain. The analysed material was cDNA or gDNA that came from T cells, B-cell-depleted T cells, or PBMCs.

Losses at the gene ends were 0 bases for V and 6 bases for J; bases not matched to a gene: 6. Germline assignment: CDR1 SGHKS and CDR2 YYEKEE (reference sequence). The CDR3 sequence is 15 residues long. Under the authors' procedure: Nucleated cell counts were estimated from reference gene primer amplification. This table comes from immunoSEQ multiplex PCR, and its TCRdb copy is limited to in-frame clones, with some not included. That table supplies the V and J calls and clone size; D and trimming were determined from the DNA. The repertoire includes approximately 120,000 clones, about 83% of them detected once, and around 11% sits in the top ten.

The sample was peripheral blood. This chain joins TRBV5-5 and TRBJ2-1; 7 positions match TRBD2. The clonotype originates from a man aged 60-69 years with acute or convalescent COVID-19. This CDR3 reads CASSLGLAVSNEQFF. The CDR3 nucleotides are TGTGCCAGCAGCTTGGGGCTAGCGGTCTCCAATGAGCAGTTCTTC. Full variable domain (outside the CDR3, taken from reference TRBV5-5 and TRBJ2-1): DAGVTQSPTHLIKTRGQQVTLRCSPISGHKSVSWYQQVLGQGPQFIFQYYEKEERGRGNFPDRFSARQFPNYSSELNVNALLLGDSALYLCASSLGLAVSNEQFFGPGTRLTVL.